These T cell receptor beta chains were read from a single sample in a study of regulatory T cells in long-lasting Graves disease. TCRdb itself ran the multiplex PCR reads through MiXCR, one entry per CDR3 protein. Among 550,000 to 700,000 distinct CDR3 sequences listed, roughly 16% were seen once. This same sample was also taken into another study, of T cells in Graves' hyperthyroidism and ophthalmopathy.

This material consisted of peripheral blood mononuclear cells (PBMCs), taken at new diagnosis, from a patient treated with antithyroid drugs. The receptor source for this set is a man aged 18 to 29 with Graves disease. The CDR3 runs from the conserved cysteine through the conserved F or W. A D gene is named only where the DNA matches it firmly. Size is omitted from some rows. Given values are once, few, many or a class for expanded clones.

V gene: TRBV12-3/TRBV12-4; J gene: TRBJ2-2; clone size: many; D gene: -; CDR3 DNA: TGTGCCAGCATCACAAGGGGGGGGGCCACCGGGGAGCTGTTTTTT; CDR3 protein: CASITRGGATGELFF
V gene: TRBV27; J gene: TRBJ2-7; clone size: many; D gene: TRBD1; CDR3 DNA: TGTGCCAGCAGTCCAGCAGGGGGCTCCTACGAGCAGTACTTC; CDR3 protein: CASSPAGGSYEQYF
V gene: TRBV4-1; J gene: TRBJ2-7; clone size: -; D gene: TRBD2; CDR3 DNA: TGCGCCAGCAGCCAAGAAACCATAGTGACTAGCGGGTCCTACGAGCAGTACTTC; CDR3 protein: CASSQETIVTSGSYEQYF
V gene: TRBV12-3/TRBV12-4; J gene: TRBJ1-1; clone size: many; D gene: -; CDR3 DNA: TGTGCCAGCAGTTTTGGCAGGCGGAACACTGAAGCTTTCTTT; CDR3 protein: CASSFGRRNTEAFF
V gene: TRBV28; J gene: TRBJ1-3; clone size: -; D gene: TRBD1; CDR3 DNA: TGTGCCAGCAGTTCGACAGGGGCTCCTGGAAACACCATATATTTT; CDR3 protein: CASSSTGAPGNTIYF
V gene: TRBV24-1; J gene: TRBJ1-5; clone size: many; D gene: -; CDR3 DNA: TGTGCCACCAGTGGTGGAAAGCTTAGCAATCAGCCCCAGCATTTT; CDR3 protein: CATSGGKLSNQPQHF
V gene: TRBV12-3/TRBV12-4; J gene: TRBJ1-5; clone size: many; D gene: -; CDR3 DNA: TGTGCCAGCAGTTTAGGGTTCCGTAGCAATCAGCCCCAGCATTTT; CDR3 protein: CASSLGFRSNQPQHF
V gene: TRBV29-1; J gene: TRBJ2-7; clone size: -; D gene: -; CDR3 DNA: TGCAGCGTTAGGGACACAATAACCTACGAGCAGTACTTC; CDR3 protein: CSVRDTITYEQYF
V gene: TRBV4-1; J gene: TRBJ2-7; clone size: -; D gene: TRBD2; CDR3 DNA: TGCGCCAGCAGCCAAGATGATAGCGGGAGCCACCCCTACGAGCAGTACTTC; CDR3 protein: CASSQDDSGSHPYEQYF
V gene: TRBV18; J gene: TRBJ1-3; clone size: few; D gene: -; CDR3 DNA: TGTGCCAGCTCACAGAGGACGGCTGGAAACACCATATATTTT; CDR3 protein: CASSQRTAGNTIYF
V gene: TRBV5-1; J gene: TRBJ2-2; clone size: -; D gene: TRBD1; CDR3 DNA: TGCGCCAGCAGCTTGTACGGGACAGGGGACGGGGAGCTGTTTTTT; CDR3 protein: CASSLYGTGDGELFF
V gene: TRBV28; J gene: TRBJ2-3; clone size: many; D gene: -; CDR3 DNA: TGTGCCAGCAGCTCCTTCCAATGGGCGGCTAGCACAGATACGCAGTATTTT; CDR3 protein: CASSSFQWAASTDTQYF
V gene: TRBV12-3/TRBV12-4; J gene: TRBJ1-2; clone size: -; D gene: -; CDR3 DNA: TGTGCCAGCAGTTTATCGGCGAACTACTATGGCTACACCTTC; CDR3 protein: CASSLSANYYGYTF
V gene: TRBV30; J gene: TRBJ2-7; clone size: few; D gene: TRBD2; CDR3 DNA: TGTGCCTGGAGTGCGCCCCCGGGACTAGCGAGATACGAGCAGTACTTC; CDR3 protein: CAWSAPPGLARYEQYF
V gene: TRBV30; J gene: TRBJ2-3; clone size: -; D gene: TRBD2; CDR3 DNA: TGTGCCTGGAGCGGGAAGGCGGGAGGCTTTTTCACAGATACGCAGTATTTT; CDR3 protein: CAWSGKAGGFFTDTQYF
V gene: TRBV5-6; J gene: TRBJ1-2; clone size: few; D gene: -; CDR3 DNA: TGTGCCAGCAGCTCCACGCCCCCAGGACCCCTGGGGGGCTACACCTTC; CDR3 protein: CASSSTPPGPLGGYTF
V gene: TRBV6-1; J gene: TRBJ2-7; clone size: many; D gene: -; CDR3 DNA: TGTGCCAGCAGCGACGATCCGGTCCACACAACCTACGAGCAGTACTTC; CDR3 protein: CASSDDPVHTTYEQYF
V gene: TRBV7-8; J gene: TRBJ2-7; clone size: -; D gene: TRBD2; CDR3 DNA: TGTGCCAGCAGCTTAGTGGGACTAGCGGAACGAAGGAAGCAGTACTTC; CDR3 protein: CASSLVGLAERRKQYF
V gene: TRBV5-6; J gene: TRBJ2-1; clone size: few; D gene: -; CDR3 DNA: TGTGCCAGCAGCAGGGGGAAGCTGTACAATGAGCAGTTCTTC; CDR3 protein: CASSRGKLYNEQFF
V gene: TRBV12-3/TRBV12-4; J gene: TRBJ2-7; clone size: medium-sized; D gene: TRBD2; CDR3 DNA: TGTGCCAGCAGCCCACCCGAACTAGCGGTCGAGCAGTACTTC; CDR3 protein: CASSPPELAVEQYF
V gene: TRBV20-1; J gene: TRBJ2-7; clone size: -; D gene: -; CDR3 DNA: TGCAGTGCTAGAGTCGGACAACTCTCCTACGAGCAGTACTTC; CDR3 protein: CSARVGQLSYEQYF
V gene: TRBV10-3; J gene: TRBJ1-5; clone size: few; D gene: -; CDR3 DNA: TGTGCCAGCAGAAAACAGGGATATAGCAATCAGCCCCAGCATTTT; CDR3 protein: CASRKQGYSNQPQHF
V gene: TRBV20-1; J gene: TRBJ1-2; clone size: -; D gene: -; CDR3 DNA: TGCAGTGCTCGAACGGGGAGTAACTATGGCTACACCTTC; CDR3 protein: CSARTGSNYGYTF
V gene: TRBV13; J gene: TRBJ2-7; clone size: many; D gene: -; CDR3 DNA: TGTGCCAGCAGCTTATTACGGGAGACCTACGAGCAGTACTTC; CDR3 protein: CASSLLRETYEQYF
V gene: TRBV27; J gene: TRBJ1-6; clone size: -; D gene: TRBD1; CDR3 DNA: TGTGCCAGCAGTCCAAGAGTAACAGGGGCTAGTTCACCCCTCCACTTT; CDR3 protein: CASSPRVTGASSPLHF
V gene: TRBV6-2/TRBV6-3; J gene: TRBJ2-7; clone size: many; D gene: -; CDR3 DNA: TGTGCCAGCAGTCAAGAGGGTGCGCCCAGCTACGAGCAGTACTTC; CDR3 protein: CASSQEGAPSYEQYF
V gene: TRBV4-1; J gene: TRBJ2-5; clone size: -; D gene: TRBD1; CDR3 DNA: TGCGCCAGCAGCATTACCGGGACAGGGGTTAGCCAGTACTTC; CDR3 protein: CASSITGTGVSQYF
V gene: TRBV29-1; J gene: TRBJ2-7; clone size: -; D gene: -; CDR3 DNA: TGCAGCGTTGAAGACAAAACCTACGAGCAGTACTTC; CDR3 protein: CSVEDKTYEQYF